Sequencing of this T cell receptor beta chain was carried out in a study of CD8+ T cells in alopecia areata. This sample's treatment: oral pan-JAK inhibitor, 5-10 mg twice daily. Investigators isolated RNA and reverse transcribed it into cDNA to act as the sequencing template. Data came from immunoSEQ multiplex PCR; TCRdb stores just in-frame clones and leaves some out. Of roughly 110,000 clones listed, roughly 84% are singletons. The germline V gene encodes CDR1 LGHNA and CDR2 YNFKEQ. CDR3 length equals 14 residues. V was clipped by 0 bases and J by 11 bases, with 16 bases between them. The rearrangement joins TRBV4-2 to TRBJ1-1; a weak D match, TRBD1 (6 bases). This TCR derives from a human donor with alopecia areata. The sequences come from CD8+ T cells sorted from blood, collected at week 24, from a patient treated with tofacitinib. As DNA, the CDR3 is TGTGCCAGCAGCCAAGAGAACCCGAGGCAGGGGGCTTTCTTT. Its protein is CASSQENPRQGAFF.